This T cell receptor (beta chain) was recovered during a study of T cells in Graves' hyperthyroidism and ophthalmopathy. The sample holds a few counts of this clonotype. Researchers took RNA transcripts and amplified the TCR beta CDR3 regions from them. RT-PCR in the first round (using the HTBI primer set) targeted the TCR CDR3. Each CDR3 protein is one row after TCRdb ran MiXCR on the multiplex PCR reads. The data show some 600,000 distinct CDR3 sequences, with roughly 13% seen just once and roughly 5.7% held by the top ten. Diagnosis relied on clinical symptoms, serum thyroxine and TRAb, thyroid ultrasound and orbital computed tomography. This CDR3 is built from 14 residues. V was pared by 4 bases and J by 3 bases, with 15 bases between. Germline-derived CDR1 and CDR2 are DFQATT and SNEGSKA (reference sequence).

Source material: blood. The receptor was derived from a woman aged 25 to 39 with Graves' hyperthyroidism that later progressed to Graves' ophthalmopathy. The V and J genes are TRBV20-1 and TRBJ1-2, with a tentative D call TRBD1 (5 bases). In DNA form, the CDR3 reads TGCAGTGCTAATGGGGGAAAGGGAGACTATGGCTACACCTTC. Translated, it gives CSANGGKGDYGYTF.